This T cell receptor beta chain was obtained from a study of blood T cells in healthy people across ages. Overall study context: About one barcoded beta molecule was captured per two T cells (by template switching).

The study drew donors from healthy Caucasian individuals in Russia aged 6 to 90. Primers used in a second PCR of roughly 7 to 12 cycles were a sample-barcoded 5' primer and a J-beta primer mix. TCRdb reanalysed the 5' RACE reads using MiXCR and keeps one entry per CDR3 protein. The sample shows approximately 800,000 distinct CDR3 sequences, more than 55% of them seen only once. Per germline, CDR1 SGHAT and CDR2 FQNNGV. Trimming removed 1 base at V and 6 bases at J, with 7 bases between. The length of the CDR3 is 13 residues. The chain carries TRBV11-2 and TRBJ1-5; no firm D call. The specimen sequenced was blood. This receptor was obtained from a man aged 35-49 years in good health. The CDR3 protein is CASSLGRSQPQHF. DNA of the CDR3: TGTGCCAGCAGCTTAGGGCGAAGTCAGCCCCAGCATTTT.